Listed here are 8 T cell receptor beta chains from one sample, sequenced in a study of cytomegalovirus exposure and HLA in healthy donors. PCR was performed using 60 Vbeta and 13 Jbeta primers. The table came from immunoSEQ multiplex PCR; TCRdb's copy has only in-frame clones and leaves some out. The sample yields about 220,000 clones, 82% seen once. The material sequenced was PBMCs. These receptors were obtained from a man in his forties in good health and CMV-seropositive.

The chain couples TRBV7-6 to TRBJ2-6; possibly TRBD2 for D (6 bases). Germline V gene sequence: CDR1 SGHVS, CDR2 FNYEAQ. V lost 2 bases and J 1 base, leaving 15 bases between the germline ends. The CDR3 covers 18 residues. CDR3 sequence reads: CASSLSIRDSSGANVLTF. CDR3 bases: TGTGCCAGCAGCTTATCAATCCGGGACTCATCTGGGGCCAACGTCCTGACTTTC.

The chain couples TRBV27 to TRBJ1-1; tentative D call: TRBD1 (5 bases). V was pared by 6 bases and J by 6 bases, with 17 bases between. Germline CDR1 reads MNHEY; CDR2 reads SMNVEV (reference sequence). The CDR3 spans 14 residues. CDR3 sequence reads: CASRPAGGGPEAFF. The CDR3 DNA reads TGTGCCAGCAGACCCGCGGGCGGGGGACCTGAAGCTTTCTTT.

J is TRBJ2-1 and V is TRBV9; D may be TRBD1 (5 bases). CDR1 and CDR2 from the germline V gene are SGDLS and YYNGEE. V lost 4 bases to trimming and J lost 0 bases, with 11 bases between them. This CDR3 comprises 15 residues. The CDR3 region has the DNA TGTGCCAGCAGCCTTACAGGTGACTCCTACAATGAGCAGTTCTTC. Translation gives CASSLTGDSYNEQFF.

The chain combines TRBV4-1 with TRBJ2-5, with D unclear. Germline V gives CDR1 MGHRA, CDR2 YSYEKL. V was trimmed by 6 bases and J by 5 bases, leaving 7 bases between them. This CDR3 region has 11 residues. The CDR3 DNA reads TGCGCCAGCAGTTTCGGGGAGACCCAGTACTTC. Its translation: CASSFGETQYF.

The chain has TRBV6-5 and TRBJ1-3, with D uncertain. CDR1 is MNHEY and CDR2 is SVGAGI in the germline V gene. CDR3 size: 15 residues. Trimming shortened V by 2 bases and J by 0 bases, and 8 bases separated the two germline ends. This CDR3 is CASSYGGSSGNTIYF. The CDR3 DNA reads TGTGCCAGCAGTTACGGCGGCAGCTCTGGAAACACCATATATTTT.

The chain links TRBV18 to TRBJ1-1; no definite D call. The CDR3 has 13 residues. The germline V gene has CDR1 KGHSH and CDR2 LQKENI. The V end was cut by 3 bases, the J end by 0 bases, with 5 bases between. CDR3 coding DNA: TGTGCCAGCTCACCGGACTTGAACACTGAAGCTTTCTTT. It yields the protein CASSPDLNTEAFF.

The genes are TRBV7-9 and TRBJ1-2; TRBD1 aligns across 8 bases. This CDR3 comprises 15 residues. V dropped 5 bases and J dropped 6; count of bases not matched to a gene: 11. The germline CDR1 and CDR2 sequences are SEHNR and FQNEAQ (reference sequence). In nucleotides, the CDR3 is TGTGCCAGCAGCATAGGACAGGGTCTTCTCGATGGCTACACCTTC. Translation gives CASSIGQGLLDGYTF.

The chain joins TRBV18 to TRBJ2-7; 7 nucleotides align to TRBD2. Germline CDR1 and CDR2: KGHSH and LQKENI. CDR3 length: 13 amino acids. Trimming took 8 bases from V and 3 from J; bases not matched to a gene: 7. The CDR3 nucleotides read TGTGCCAGCCGGGGGACTAACTACTACGAGCAGTACGTC. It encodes CASRGTNYYEQYV.